Listed here are 20 T cell receptor beta chains from one sample, sequenced in a study of blood T cells in healthy people across ages. Primers used in a second PCR of roughly 6 to 11 cycles were a sample-barcoded 5' primer and a J-beta primer mix. TCRdb processed the 5' RACE reads anew with MiXCR; each CDR3 protein has one entry. The data hold around 1,900,000 distinct CDR3 sequences, with more than 35% observed a single time. Sequencing input: blood. These receptors all stem from a human donor in good health.

This rearrangement joins TRBV19 to TRBJ2-7; 8 bases match TRBD1. Germline CDR1 reads LNHDA; CDR2 reads SQIVND (reference sequence). The CDR3 loop spans 15 amino acids. V was clipped by 4 bases and J by 2 bases; unmatched bases: 7. This CDR3 is CASSTTGEPTYEQYF. The CDR3 region has the DNA TGTGCCAGTAGTACGACAGGGGAGCCAACCTACGAGCAGTACTTC.

This clonotype turned up a few times. This chain joins TRBV27 and TRBJ1-2, with D possibly TRBD1 on 5 matching bases. The CDR3 has 15 amino acids. Germline values: CDR1 MNHEY, CDR2 SMNVEV (reference sequence). The V and J ends lost 6 bases and 6 bases respectively, with 20 bases between them. As DNA, the CDR3 is TGTGCCAGCAGCCTCTCTTTTGGGGGAATGGATGGCTACACCTTC. This encodes CASSLSFGGMDGYTF.

This chain links TRBV10-3 with TRBJ2-7; TRBD1 agrees at 12 bases. The CDR3 runs to 14 residues. J lost 5 bases, V lost 11 bases, and 10 bases had no gene match. CDR1 is ENHRY and CDR2 is SYGVKD in the germline V gene. CDR3 DNA sequence: TGTGCCGTACGAACCGGGACAGGGGGCGACGAGCAGTACTTC. Translated, it gives CAVRTGTGGDEQYF.

There are a few counts of this clonotype. The rearrangement joins TRBV3-1 to TRBJ2-1, with 7 bases that match TRBD2. The ends lost 0 bases at V and 8 bases at J; junction bases unmatched: 4. Germline assignment: CDR1 LGHDT and CDR2 YNNKEL (reference sequence). This CDR3 is 14 amino acids long. CDR3 protein: CASSQDWGGHEQFF. Written as DNA, the CDR3 is TGTGCCAGCAGCCAAGATTGGGGAGGGCATGAGCAGTTCTTC.

This clonotype was counted once. This chain connects TRBV18 to TRBJ2-6; D might be TRBD1 (6 bases). The CDR3 is 19 amino acids. V lost 2 bases to trimming and J lost 2 bases, with 19 bases between them. Germline V CDR1 and CDR2: KGHSH, LQKENI. The CDR3 DNA reads TGTGCCAGCTCACCAGTAATTCTGCAGGGGAGCCCTGGGGCCAACGTCCTGACTTTC. This codes for CASSPVILQGSPGANVLTF.

This clonotype was recorded at least ten times. The genes are TRBV30 and TRBJ2-1; TRBD2 agrees at 8 bases. The junction had 9 bases not matched to a gene; V was cut back by 1 base and J by 10 bases. The CDR3 is 14 residues long. Germline values: CDR1 GTSNPN, CDR2 SVGIG (reference sequence). The CDR3 DNA sequence: TGTGCCTGGAGTGGAGGCGGGGGGAGTCGGGAGCAGTTCTTC. Protein sequence: CAWSGGGGSREQFF.

This sequence joins TRBV25-1 and TRBJ2-4; D is unresolved. CDR3 length: 17 residues. The germline gives CDR1 MGHDK, CDR2 SYGVNS. V dropped 0 bases and J dropped 0 bases, with 12 bases sitting between them. This chain's CDR3 is CASSEYSAGQAKNIQYF. The DNA for the CDR3 is TGTGCCAGCAGTGAATATTCCGCAGGTCAAGCCAAAAACATTCAGTACTTC.

The rearrangement links TRBV15 to TRBJ2-3; D unresolved. Germline V gene sequence: CDR1 LNHNV, CDR2 YYDKDF (reference sequence). Deletions cut 3 bases from V and 0 bases from J, with 16 bases between. This CDR3 has 17 residues. The CDR3 sequence is CATSSRLGIGSTDTQYF. The CDR3 nucleotides are TGTGCCACCAGCAGCAGGCTTGGAATCGGGAGCACAGATACGCAGTATTTT. The whole variable domain, remainder taken from reference TRBV15 and TRBJ2-3, is DAMVIQNPRYQVTQFGKPVTLSCSQTLNHNVMYWYQQKSSQAPKLLFHYYDKDFNNEADTPDNFQSRRPNTSFCFLDIRSPGLGDTAMYLCATSSRLGIGSTDTQYFGPGTRLTVL.

A few counts support this clonotype. V is TRBV10-3 and J is TRBJ2-1; no definite D call. CDR1 is ENHRY and CDR2 is SYGVKD in the germline V gene. V lost 4 bases to trimming and J lost 7 bases, with 8 bases between them. CDR3 size: 12 residues. CDR3 sequence (DNA): TGTGCCATCAGTGGGGTGGGGAATGAGCAGTTCTTC. Its translation is CAISGVGNEQFF.

This clonotype was observed a few times. V is TRBV20-1 and J is TRBJ2-7, with D uncertain. The CDR3 sequence is 13 residues long. Trimming took 5 bases from V and 1 from J, leaving 12 bases between them. CDR1 and CDR2 (germline): DFQATT, SNEGSKA (reference sequence). CDR3 sequence: CSAGGGLSYEQYF. The CDR3 DNA is TGCAGTGCTGGTGGCGGCTTATCCTACGAGCAGTACTTC.

This chain connects TRBV30 to TRBJ1-2; unclear D gene. The V and J ends lost 8 bases and 0 bases respectively, with 16 bases between them. CDR3 size: 14 residues. Germline V gives CDR1 GTSNPN, CDR2 SVGIG (reference sequence). The CDR3 DNA reads as TGTGCCACTGGCCCGAGACGTGCTAACTATGGCTACACCTTC. Its protein product is CATGPRRANYGYTF.

This clonotype was detected only once. This chain uses TRBV29-1 with TRBJ1-1, with 11 bases identical to TRBD1. The CDR3 extends over 13 amino acids. Germline lookup yields CDR1 SQVTM and CDR2 ANQGSEA. The ends lost 1 base at V and 9 bases at J; junction bases unmatched: 4. Here the CDR3 reads CSVEVGQGAKAFF. The CDR3 nucleotides read TGCAGCGTTGAAGTAGGACAGGGGGCGAAAGCTTTCTTT.

This chain uses TRBV29-1 with TRBJ1-4; D might be TRBD1 (5 bases). V lost 6 bases to trimming and J lost 7 bases, with 24 bases between them. The CDR3 has 16 amino acids. The V gene's germline CDR1 is SQVTM and CDR2 ANQGSEA. As DNA, the CDR3 is TGCAGCGTCCCCAGGGCGTCGGCGAATCGCTGTGAAAAACTGTTTTTT. Encoded protein: CSVPRASANRCEKLFF.

This clonotype was observed a few times. V and J are TRBV4-3 and TRBJ2-1; 15 bases line up with TRBD2. Per germline, CDR1 LGHNA and CDR2 YSLEER. Losses at the gene ends were 5 bases for V and 9 bases for J; bases not matched to a gene: 5. CDR3 length: 15 amino acids. For the CDR3, the DNA is TGCGCCAGCAGCGGACTAGCGGGGGGGCGGGGTGAGCAGTTCTTC. Translated, it gives CASSGLAGGRGEQFF.

The chain recombines TRBV9 with TRBJ1-2; D is unclear. Germline V gene lookup returns CDR1 SGDLS and CDR2 YYNGEE. Trimming took 4 bases from V and 4 from J, leaving 17 bases between them. The length of the CDR3 is 15 residues. This CDR3 is CASSSRGISAYGYTF. Here the CDR3 DNA reads TGTGCCAGCAGCTCGAGAGGCATCAGCGCCTATGGCTACACCTTC. The whole variable domain, filled in from reference TRBV9 and TRBJ1-2, reads DSGVTQTPKHLITATGQRVTLRCSPRSGDLSVYWYQQSLDQGLQFLIQYYNGEERAKGNILERFSAQQFPDLHSELNLSSLELGDSALYFCASSSRGISAYGYTFGSGTRLTVV.

V usage is TRBV12-3 or TRBV12-4 and J usage is TRBJ1-2, with D perhaps matching TRBD1 (5 bases). This CDR3 comprises 14 residues. Trimming took 5 bases from V and 8 from J, leaving 18 bases between them. CDR3 loop: CASSPYPGGGGYTF. The CDR3 bases are TGTGCCAGCAGTCCTTACCCGGGGGGTGGAGGCTACACCTTC.

The sample holds a few counts of this clonotype. The chain couples TRBV19 to TRBJ1-1; no reliable D call. Trimming took off 10 bases at V and 0 bases at J, with 12 bases between the two ends. The CDR3 loop spans 13 amino acids. CDR1 and CDR2 from the germline V gene are LNHDA and SQIVND (reference sequence). CDR3 nucleotide sequence: TGTGCCACCGGGGAGTCGATGAACACTGAAGCTTTCTTT. This encodes CATGESMNTEAFF.

The chain is built from TRBV7-2 and TRBJ2-1, with D perhaps TRBD2 (5 bases). Germline CDR1 and CDR2: SGHTA and FQGNSA. There are 16 residues in the CDR3. V lost 3 bases to trimming and J lost 0 bases, with 12 bases between them. CDR3 region: CASSFRPGSSYNEQFF. CDR3 nucleotide sequence: TGTGCCAGCAGCTTCAGACCGGGAAGCTCCTACAATGAGCAGTTCTTC.

The chain has TRBV27 and TRBJ1-2; D gene unclear. The CDR3 extends over 13 amino acids. V was pared by 4 bases and J by 8 bases, with 14 bases between. Germline V gives CDR1 MNHEY, CDR2 SMNVEV (reference sequence). This CDR3 is CASSSFLPLGYTF. DNA for the CDR3: TGTGCCAGCAGTTCCTTTCTCCCTCTGGGCTACACCTTC.

The CDR3 DNA reads as TGTGCCAGCAGCTTAGGAGGCGGGGGATTTCAAGAGTCCCAGTACTTC. This sequence encodes CASSLGGGGFQESQYF. This rearrangement joins TRBV7-9 to TRBJ2-7; 7 bases match TRBD2. This CDR3 has 16 residues. J gave up 10 bases and V 1 base, and 16 bases lay outside the gene matches. Per germline, CDR1 SEHNR and CDR2 FQNEAQ (reference sequence).